This TCR beta chain was captured by sequencing in a study of cytomegalovirus exposure and HLA in healthy donors. Study-level background: Of the donors genotyped, several hundred in all, about 82% fell in the Caucasian-associated ancestry cluster.

Overall study results and limits: Some public TCRs appeared in many individuals, while most sequences were rare.

As for this clone: Antigen specificity is unknown.

With 60 Vbeta and 13 Jbeta primers, the PCR was carried out. Using immunoSEQ multiplex PCR, the repertoire was profiled, and TCRdb retains in-frame clones only, with some absent. The sample data list 50,000 or so clones. This receptor was obtained from a woman aged 18-29 years in good health and CMV-seronegative. Material for sequencing was PBMCs.

The CDR3 DNA sequence: TGTGCCAGCAGCCATAAGGGGGTAGGGCAGTATTTT. Protein sequence: CASSHKGVGQYF. J is TRBJ2-3 and V is TRBV14, with D possibly TRBD1 on 6 matching bases. Germline CDR1 and CDR2: SGHDN and FVKESK. The CDR3 has 12 residues. Trimming left V 3 bases short and J 11 bases short, with 12 bases between.